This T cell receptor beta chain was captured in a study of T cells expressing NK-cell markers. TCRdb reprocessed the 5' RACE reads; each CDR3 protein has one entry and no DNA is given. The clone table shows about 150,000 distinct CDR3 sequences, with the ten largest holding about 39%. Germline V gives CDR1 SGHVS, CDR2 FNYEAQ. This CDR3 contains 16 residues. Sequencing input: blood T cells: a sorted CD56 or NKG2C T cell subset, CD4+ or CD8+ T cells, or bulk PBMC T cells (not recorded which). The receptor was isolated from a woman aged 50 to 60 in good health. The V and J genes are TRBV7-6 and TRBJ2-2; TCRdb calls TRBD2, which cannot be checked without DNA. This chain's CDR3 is CASTRTSGGPGGELFF.